This T cell receptor beta chain was recorded in a study of T cells after posttransplantation cyclophosphamide. Overall study findings and caveats: Later post-transplant blood repertoires were often dominated by donor CD8+ memory clones.

Clones were read by immunoSEQ multiplex PCR, and TCRdb kept only the in-frame ones, dropping some. The sample lists 12,000 or so clones, 80% to 95% occurring once. Concerning this clone itself: No antigen is known for it.

Treatment was busulfan-fludarabine conditioning, a marrow graft, and cyclophosphamide on days +3 and +4. The material was PBMCs, obtained after allogeneic stem cell transplant with posttransplant cyclophosphamide. The clonotype originates from a female patient in her thirties or forties who received an allogeneic stem cell transplant from an unrelated donor, was CMV-positive, and had no GVHD. Some of the T cells might come from the graft donor.

CDR3 amino acids: CASSATTGEETF. The DNA for the CDR3 is TGTGCCAGCTCAGCTACGACAGGGGAAGAAACCTTC. The chain joins TRBV18 to TRBJ1-2; 8 nucleotides match TRBD1. The CDR3 is 12 residues long. Germline lookup yields CDR1 KGHSH and CDR2 LQKENI. V lost 5 bases and J lost 14; bases outside the gene matches: 10.